This T cell receptor (beta chain) came from a study of T cells in localized non-small cell lung cancer. A word on this clone: Its antigen is not known.

The study, taken as a whole, reports: Longer survival (overall) was linked to higher T cell density in blood. Turning up in adjacent lung were a median around 60 of the top 100 tumor clones.

Germline V gene data show CDR1 as MDHEN and CDR2 as SYDVKM. There are 16 residues in the CDR3. The J segment lost 5 bases and the V segment lost 4 bases, leaving 9 bases of the junction unmatched. Produced via immunoSEQ multiplex PCR; TCRdb's table is partial and in-frame only. The sample yields 800 or so clones, around 35% seen once. The sequencing used normal lung tissue next to the tumor, collected before any cancer treatment. This chain links TRBV28 with TRBJ2-1; 9 nucleotides align to TRBD1. The TCR sequence derives from a male donor older than 55 with stage II squamous cell lung carcinoma. Here the CDR3 reads CASSSSGTGLNNEQFF. The CDR3 region has the DNA TGTGCCAGCAGTTCTTCCGGGACAGGGCTAAACAATGAGCAGTTCTTC.